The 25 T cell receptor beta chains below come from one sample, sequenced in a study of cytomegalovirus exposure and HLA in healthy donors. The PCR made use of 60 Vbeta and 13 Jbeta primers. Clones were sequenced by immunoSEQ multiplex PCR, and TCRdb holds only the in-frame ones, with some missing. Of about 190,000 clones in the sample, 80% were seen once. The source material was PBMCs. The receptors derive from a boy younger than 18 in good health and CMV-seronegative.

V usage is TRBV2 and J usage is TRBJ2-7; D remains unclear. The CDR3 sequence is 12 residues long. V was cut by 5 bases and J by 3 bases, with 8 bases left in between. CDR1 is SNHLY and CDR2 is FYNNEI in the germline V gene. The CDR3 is CASSHSIYEQYF. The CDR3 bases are TGTGCCAGCAGTCACAGTATCTACGAGCAGTACTTC.

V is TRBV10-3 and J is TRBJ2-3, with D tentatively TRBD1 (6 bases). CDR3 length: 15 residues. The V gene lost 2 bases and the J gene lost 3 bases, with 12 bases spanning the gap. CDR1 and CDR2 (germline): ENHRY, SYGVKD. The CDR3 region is CAISEPQGLTDTQYF. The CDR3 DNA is TGTGCCATCAGTGAGCCGCAGGGGCTTACAGATACGCAGTATTTT.

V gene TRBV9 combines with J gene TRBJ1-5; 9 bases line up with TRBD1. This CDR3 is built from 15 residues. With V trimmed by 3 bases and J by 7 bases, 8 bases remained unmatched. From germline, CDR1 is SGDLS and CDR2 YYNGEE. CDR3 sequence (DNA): TGTGCCAGCAGCGCAGGGACAGGGTGGGAACAGCCCCAGCATTTT. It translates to CASSAGTGWEQPQHF.

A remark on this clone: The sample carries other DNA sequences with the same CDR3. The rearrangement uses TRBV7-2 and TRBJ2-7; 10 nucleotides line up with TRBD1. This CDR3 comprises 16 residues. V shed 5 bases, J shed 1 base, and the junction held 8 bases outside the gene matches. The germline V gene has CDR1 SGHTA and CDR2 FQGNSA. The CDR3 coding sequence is TGTGCCAGCAGCCAGACCGGGACAGGGGTTTCCTACGAGCAGTACTTC. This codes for CASSQTGTGVSYEQYF.

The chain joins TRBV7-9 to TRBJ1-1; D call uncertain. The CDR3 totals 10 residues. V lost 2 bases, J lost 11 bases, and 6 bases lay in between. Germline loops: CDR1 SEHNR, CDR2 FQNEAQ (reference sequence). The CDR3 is CASSLIAAFF. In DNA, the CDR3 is TGTGCCAGCAGCTTAATCGCGGCTTTCTTT.

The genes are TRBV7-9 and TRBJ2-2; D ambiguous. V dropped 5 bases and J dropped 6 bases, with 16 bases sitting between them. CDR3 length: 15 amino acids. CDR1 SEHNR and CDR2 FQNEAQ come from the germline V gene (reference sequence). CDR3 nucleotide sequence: TGTGCCAGCAGCGCGCCTCGAGTCGGAGCCGGGGAGCTGTTTTTT. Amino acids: CASSAPRVGAGELFF.

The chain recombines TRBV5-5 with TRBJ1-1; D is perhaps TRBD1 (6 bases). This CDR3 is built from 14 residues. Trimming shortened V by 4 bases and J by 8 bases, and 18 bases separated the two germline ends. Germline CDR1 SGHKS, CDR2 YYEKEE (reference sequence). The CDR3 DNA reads TGTGCCAGCAGCAGAGGGTCTGGGGGCCCGGAAGCTTTCTTT. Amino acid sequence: CASSRGSGGPEAFF.

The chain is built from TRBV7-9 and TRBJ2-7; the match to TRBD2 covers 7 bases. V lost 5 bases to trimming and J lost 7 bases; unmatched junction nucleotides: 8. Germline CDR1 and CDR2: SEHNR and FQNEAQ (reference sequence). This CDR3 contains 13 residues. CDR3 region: CASSPPGGGEQYF. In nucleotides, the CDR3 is TGTGCCAGCAGCCCCCCGGGGGGTGGTGAGCAGTACTTC.

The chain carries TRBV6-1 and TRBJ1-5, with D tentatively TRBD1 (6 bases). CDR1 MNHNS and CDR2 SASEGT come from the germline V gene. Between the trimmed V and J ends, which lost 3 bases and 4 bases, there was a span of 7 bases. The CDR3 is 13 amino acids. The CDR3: CASSDQGNQPQHF. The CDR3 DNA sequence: TGTGCCAGCAGTGATCAGGGGAATCAGCCCCAGCATTTT.

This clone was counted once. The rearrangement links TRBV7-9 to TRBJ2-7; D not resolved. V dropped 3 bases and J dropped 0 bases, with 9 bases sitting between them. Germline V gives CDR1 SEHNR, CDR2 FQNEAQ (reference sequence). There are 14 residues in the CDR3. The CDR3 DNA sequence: TGTGCCAGCAGCTTGCCAGGTATCTCCTACGAGCAGTACTTC. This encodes CASSLPGISYEQYF.

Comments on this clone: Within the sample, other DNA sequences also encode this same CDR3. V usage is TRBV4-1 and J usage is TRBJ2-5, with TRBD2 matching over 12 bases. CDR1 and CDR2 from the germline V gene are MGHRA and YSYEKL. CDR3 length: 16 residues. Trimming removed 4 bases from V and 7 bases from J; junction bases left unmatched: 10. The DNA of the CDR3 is TGCGCCAGCAGCCCCCGGACTAGCGGGAACCCTCTGACCCAGTACTTC. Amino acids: CASSPRTSGNPLTQYF.

The CDR3 loop reads CASSEFPQGEQYF. CDR3 DNA: TGTGCCAGCAGTGAATTTCCCCAGGGAGAGCAGTACTTC. The V gene is TRBV25-1, the J gene TRBJ2-7; tentative D call: TRBD1 (5 bases). The CDR3 length is 13 residues. The V end lost 1 base, the J end lost 7 bases, and 11 bases lay between the germline ends. Germline V gives CDR1 MGHDK, CDR2 SYGVNS.

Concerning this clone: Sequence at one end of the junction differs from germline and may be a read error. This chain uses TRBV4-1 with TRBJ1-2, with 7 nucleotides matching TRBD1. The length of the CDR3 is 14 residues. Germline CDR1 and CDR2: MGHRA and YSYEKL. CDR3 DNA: TGCGCCAGCAGCCAAGGACAGGGTAACGATGGCTACACCTTC. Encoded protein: CASSQGQGNDGYTF.

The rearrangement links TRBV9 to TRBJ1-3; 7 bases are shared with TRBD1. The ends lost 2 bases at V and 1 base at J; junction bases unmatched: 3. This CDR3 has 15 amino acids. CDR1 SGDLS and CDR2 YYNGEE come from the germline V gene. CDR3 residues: CASSVQGVSGNTIYF. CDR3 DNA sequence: TGTGCCAGCAGCGTCCAGGGGGTATCTGGAAACACCATATATTTT.

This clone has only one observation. The CDR3 bases are TGTGCCAGCAGTTTATCAGGGGCGCGAGGAAACACCATATATTTT. As protein: CASSLSGARGNTIYF. The chain combines TRBV27 with TRBJ1-3; a weak D match, TRBD1 (5 bases). V was clipped by 0 bases and J by 4 bases, with 10 bases between them. The V gene's germline CDR1 is MNHEY and CDR2 SMNVEV (reference sequence). CDR3 length: 15 amino acids.

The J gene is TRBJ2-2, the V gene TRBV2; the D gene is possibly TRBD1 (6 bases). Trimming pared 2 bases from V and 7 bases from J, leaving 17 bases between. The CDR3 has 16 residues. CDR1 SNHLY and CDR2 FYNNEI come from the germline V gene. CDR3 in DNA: TGTGCCAGCAGTGAATACAGGGCGGAATCTGGCGGGGAGCTGTTTTTT. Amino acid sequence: CASSEYRAESGGELFF.

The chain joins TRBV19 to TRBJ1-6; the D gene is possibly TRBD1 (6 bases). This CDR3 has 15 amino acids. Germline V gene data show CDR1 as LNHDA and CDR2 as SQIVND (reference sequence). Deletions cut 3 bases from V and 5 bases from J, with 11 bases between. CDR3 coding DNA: TGTGCCAGTAGTATTGGGTCAGGGGATAATTCACCCCTCCACTTT. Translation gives CASSIGSGDNSPLHF.

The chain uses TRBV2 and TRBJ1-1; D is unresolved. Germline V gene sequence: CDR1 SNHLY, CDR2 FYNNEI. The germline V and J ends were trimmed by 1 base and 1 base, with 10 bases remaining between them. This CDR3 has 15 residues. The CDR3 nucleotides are TGTGCCAGCAGTGAAGTGGGCATCCAGAACACTGAAGCTTTCTTT. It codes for CASSEVGIQNTEAFF.

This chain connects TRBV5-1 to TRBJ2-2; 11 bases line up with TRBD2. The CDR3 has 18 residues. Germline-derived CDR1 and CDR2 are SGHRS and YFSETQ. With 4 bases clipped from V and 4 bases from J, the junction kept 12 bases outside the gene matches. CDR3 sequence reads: CASSAGLAATKSTGELFF. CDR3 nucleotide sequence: TGCGCCAGCAGCGCGGGACTAGCGGCGACGAAGAGCACCGGGGAGCTGTTTTTT.

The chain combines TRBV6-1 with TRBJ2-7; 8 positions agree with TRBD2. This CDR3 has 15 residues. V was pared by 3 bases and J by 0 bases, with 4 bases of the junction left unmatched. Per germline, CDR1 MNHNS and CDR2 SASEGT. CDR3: CASSDRGRYSYEQYF. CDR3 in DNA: TGTGCCAGCAGTGATCGCGGGAGGTACTCCTACGAGCAGTACTTC.

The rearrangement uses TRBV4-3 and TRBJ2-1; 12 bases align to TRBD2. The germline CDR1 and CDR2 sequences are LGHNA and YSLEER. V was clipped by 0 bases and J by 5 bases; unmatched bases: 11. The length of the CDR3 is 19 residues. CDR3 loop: CASSQDIGPSGRADNEQFF. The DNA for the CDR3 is TGCGCCAGCAGCCAAGATATAGGGCCTAGCGGGAGGGCGGACAATGAGCAGTTCTTC.

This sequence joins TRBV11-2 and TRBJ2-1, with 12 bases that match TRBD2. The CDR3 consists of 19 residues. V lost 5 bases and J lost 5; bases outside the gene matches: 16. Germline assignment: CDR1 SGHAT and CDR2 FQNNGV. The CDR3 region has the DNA TGTGCCAGCAGCACTATCCGACTAGCGGGAGTAAGTCCCCACAATGAGCAGTTCTTC. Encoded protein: CASSTIRLAGVSPHNEQFF.

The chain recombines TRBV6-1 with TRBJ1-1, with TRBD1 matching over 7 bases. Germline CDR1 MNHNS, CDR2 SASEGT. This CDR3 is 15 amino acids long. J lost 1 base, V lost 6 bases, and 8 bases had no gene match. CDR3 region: CASSQTGNGNTEAFF. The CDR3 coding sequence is TGTGCCAGCAGCCAGACAGGGAACGGGAACACTGAAGCTTTCTTT.

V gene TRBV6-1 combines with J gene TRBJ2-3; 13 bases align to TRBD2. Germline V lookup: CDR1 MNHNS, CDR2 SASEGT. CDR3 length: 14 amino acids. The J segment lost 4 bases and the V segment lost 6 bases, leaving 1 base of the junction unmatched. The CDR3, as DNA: TGTGCCAGCAGAACTAGCGGGAGGGCAGATACGCAGTATTTT. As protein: CASRTSGRADTQYF.

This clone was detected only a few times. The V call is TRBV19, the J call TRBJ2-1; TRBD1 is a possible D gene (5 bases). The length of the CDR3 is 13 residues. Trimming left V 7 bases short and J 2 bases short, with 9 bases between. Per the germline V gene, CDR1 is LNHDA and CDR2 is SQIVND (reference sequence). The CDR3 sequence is CASKKQAYNEQFF. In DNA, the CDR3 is TGTGCCAGTAAGAAACAGGCCTACAATGAGCAGTTCTTC.